This passage covers 25 T cell receptor beta chains from one sample sequenced in a study of T cells after yellow fever vaccination (dated by TCRdb to between 2019 and 2020). The treatment or condition label, as the study defines it: live attenuated yellow fever vaccine strain. The library was made by 5' RACE. Sequenced on an Illumina HiSeq 2500. TCRdb took the public reads, trimmed them with fastp at Q25, ran MiXCR for clone calling and kept in-frame beta chains. For every CDR3 protein sequence, its rows merge into one entry that carries the most common genes and DNA. This sample gives about 630,000 distinct CDR3 sequences in total; around an eighth of them show up just once. About 15% of the sample belongs to the ten largest clones. Sample: PBMCs, taken on the day of the yellow fever booster vaccination. Receptor source: a young man who received the YFV17D yellow fever vaccine.

This clonotype has more than one count but fewer than ten. The V gene is TRBV11-2, the J gene TRBJ1-5, with a tentative D call TRBD1 (6 bases). This CDR3 region has 16 residues. Trimming left V 5 bases short and J 4 bases short, with 18 bases between. The germline gives CDR1 SGHAT, CDR2 FQNNGV. The CDR3 region has the DNA TGTGCCAGCAGCCAAGGGGGAGGGGGGATAAATCAGCCCCAGCATTTT. Translated, it gives CASSQGGGGINQPQHF.

This clonotype came up a few times. J is TRBJ1-1 and V is TRBV20-1; D is ambiguous. Germline CDR1 DFQATT, CDR2 SNEGSKA (reference sequence). The CDR3 totals 16 residues. The V end lost 3 bases, the J end lost 5 bases, and 22 bases lay between the germline ends. CDR3 sequence reads: CSASPSYRTTGTEAFF. CDR3 coding DNA: TGCAGTGCTAGCCCCTCCTATCGGACCACGGGAACTGAAGCTTTCTTT.

At least ten counts were recorded for this clonotype. The chain carries TRBV9 and TRBJ2-4, with D uncertain. Germline CDR1 is SGDLS and CDR2 is YYNGEE. V gave up 0 bases and J gave up 6 bases, with 4 bases separating them. This CDR3 region has 12 residues. The CDR3 here is CASSVVGNIQYF. CDR3 coding DNA: TGTGCCAGCAGCGTAGTCGGAAACATTCAGTACTTC.

The table lists this clonotype with many counts. This chain's CDR3 is CASSLSGAGNTIYF. The CDR3 coding sequence is TGTGCCAGCAGTTTATCAGGGGCTGGAAACACCATATATTTT. The J gene is TRBJ1-3, the V gene TRBV12-3 or TRBV12-4; TRBD1 might be the D (6 bases). This CDR3 spans 14 amino acids. The ends were cut back, 2 bases at V and 2 bases at J, with 7 bases in the middle.

The table lists this clonotype with a few counts. V usage is TRBV5-5 and J usage is TRBJ2-7; 7 bases map to TRBD1. The CDR3 covers 15 residues. Germline assignment: CDR1 SGHKS and CDR2 YYEKEE (reference sequence). Trimming at V came to 4 bases and at J to 0 bases, leaving 7 bases not matched to a gene. The CDR3 DNA sequence: TGTGCCAGCAGCCCCGAGACAGGGTACTCCTACGAGCAGTACTTC. It translates to CASSPETGYSYEQYF.

This clonotype has at least ten counts. This CDR3 reads CASRTQGAGEETQYF. In nucleotides, the CDR3 is TGTGCCAGCAGAACACAGGGGGCAGGGGAAGAGACCCAGTACTTC. The V gene is TRBV28, the J gene TRBJ2-5, with 9 bases lining up with TRBD1. CDR1 and CDR2 from the germline V gene are MDHEN and SYDVKM. V gave up 6 bases and J gave up 3 bases; unmatched junction bases: 8. The CDR3 contains 15 residues. The entire variable domain, with the rest obtained from reference TRBV28 and TRBJ2-5, is as follows: DVKVTQSSRYLVKRTGEKVFLECVQDMDHENMFWYRQDPGLGLRLIYFSYDVKMKEKGDIPEGYSVSREKKERFSLILESASTNQTSMYLCASRTQGAGEETQYFGPGTRLLVL.

The rearrangement joins TRBV6-1 to TRBJ2-7; 12 bases are a match to TRBD2. The CDR3 has 16 amino acids. Germline V gene lookup returns CDR1 MNHNS and CDR2 SASEGT. The V gene end was trimmed by 6 bases and the J gene end by 1 base; junction bases not matched to a gene: 7. The CDR3 bases are TGTGCCAGCAGACACGCCACTAGCGGGAGGTCCTACGAGCAGTACTTC. Encoded protein: CASRHATSGRSYEQYF.

The chain's CDR3 is CSALTGNGYTF. The CDR3 DNA is TGCAGTGCGCTTACAGGGAATGGCTACACCTTC. The chain carries TRBV20-1 and TRBJ1-2, with D perhaps TRBD1 (6 bases). The germline V and J ends were trimmed by 6 bases and 6 bases, with 11 bases remaining between them. CDR1 DFQATT and CDR2 SNEGSKA come from the germline V gene (reference sequence). The CDR3 has 11 residues.

The rearrangement uses TRBV2 and TRBJ1-1, with D unresolved. CDR1 and CDR2 (germline): SNHLY, FYNNEI. This CDR3 contains 12 residues. The germline V and J ends were trimmed by 5 bases and 7 bases, with 11 bases remaining between them. The CDR3 is CASSIRHIEAFF. CDR3 coding DNA: TGTGCCAGCAGTATTCGACATATTGAAGCTTTCTTT. The full variable domain, in which reference TRBV2 and TRBJ1-1 provide the parts outside the CDR3, is EPEVTQTPSHQVTQMGQEVILRCVPISNHLYFYWYRQILGQKVEFLVSFYNNEISEKSEIFDDQFSVERPDGSNFTLKIRSTKLEDSAMYFCASSIRHIEAFFGQGTRLTVV.

This clonotype was seen a handful of times. The rearrangement joins TRBV28 to TRBJ1-3; D call uncertain. CDR1 is MDHEN, CDR2 SYDVKM, per germline. CDR3 length: 15 residues. The V end was cut by 6 bases, the J end by 0 bases, with 12 bases between. This CDR3 reads CASSYPNLSGNTIYF. CDR3 DNA sequence: TGTGCCAGCAGCTATCCGAACCTCTCTGGAAACACCATATATTTT.

The rearrangement links TRBV7-2 to TRBJ2-5; D is possibly TRBD2 (5 bases). V was cut by 5 bases and J by 2 bases, with 9 bases left in between. The CDR3 consists of 13 residues. Germline CDR1 and CDR2: SGHTA and FQGNSA. The DNA of the CDR3 is TGTGCCAGCAGCGGGAGCCCACAAGAGACCCAGTACTTC. Amino acid sequence: CASSGSPQETQYF. The variable domain in full, completed from reference TRBV7-2 and TRBJ2-5, reads GAGVSQSPSNKVTEKGKDVELRCDPISGHTALYWYRQSLGQGLEFLIYFQGNSAPDKSGLPSDRFSAERTGGSVSTLTIQRTQQEDSAVYLCASSGSPQETQYFGPGTRLLVL.

This clonotype was detected many times. The chain couples TRBV7-2 to TRBJ2-5; possible D gene TRBD1, 8 bases. The CDR3 sequence is 13 residues long. In germline, CDR1 is SGHTA, CDR2 FQGNSA. Between the trimmed V and J ends, which lost 7 bases and 4 bases, there was a span of 13 bases. Here the CDR3 reads CASNRGGAETQYF. In DNA form, the CDR3 reads TGTGCCAGCAACAGGGGGGGGGCAGAGACCCAGTACTTC.

The genes are TRBV4-3 and TRBJ2-1; the match to TRBD2 covers 7 bases. This CDR3 region has 16 residues. V trimming: 5 bases; J trimming: 0 bases; junction bases outside the gene matches: 7. Looked up from germline, CDR1 is LGHNA and CDR2 is YSLEER. The CDR3 is CASSYSGWSSYNEQFF. The CDR3 bases are TGCGCCAGCAGCTATAGCGGGTGGAGCTCCTACAATGAGCAGTTCTTC.

This clonotype was observed a handful of times. J is TRBJ2-7 and V is TRBV18; D is perhaps TRBD2 (5 bases). CDR1 is KGHSH and CDR2 is LQKENI in the germline V gene. CDR3 length equals 13 residues. Trimming removed 5 bases from V and 6 bases from J, with 14 bases in between. The CDR3 spells CASSTAGGTEQYF. As DNA, the CDR3 is TGTGCCAGCTCAACAGCAGGAGGTACCGAGCAGTACTTC.

The V gene is TRBV7-2, the J gene TRBJ2-5; 10 positions match TRBD1. CDR1 SGHTA and CDR2 FQGNSA come from the germline V gene. V shed 7 bases and J 3 bases; nucleotides not matched to a gene: 5. The CDR3 is 14 amino acids. The CDR3 region has the DNA TGTGCCAGCAAAACCGGGACAGGGGAAGAGACCCAGTACTTC. This encodes CASKTGTGEETQYF.

This clonotype has just a few counts. V is TRBV7-2 and J is TRBJ2-1; 7 nucleotides match TRBD2. V dropped 3 bases and J dropped 2; count of bases not matched to a gene: 4. CDR1 is SGHTA, CDR2 FQGNSA, per germline. The CDR3 totals 15 residues. CDR3 DNA sequence: TGTGCCAGCAGCTTGGGGAGGGCCCCCTACAATGAGCAGTTCTTC. Amino acid sequence: CASSLGRAPYNEQFF. The full variable domain, with the rest looked up from reference TRBV7-2 and TRBJ2-1, is GAGVSQSPSNKVTEKGKDVELRCDPISGHTALYWYRQSLGQGLEFLIYFQGNSAPDKSGLPSDRFSAERTGGSVSTLTIQRTQQEDSAVYLCASSLGRAPYNEQFFGPGTRLTVL.

In its sample, this clonotype was seen a few times. The genes are TRBV7-2 and TRBJ2-1; D is ambiguous. The CDR3 covers 14 residues. Trimming cost V 5 bases and J 15 bases, with 23 bases left between them. Germline-derived CDR1 and CDR2 are SGHTA and FQGNSA. CDR3 nucleotides: TGTGCCAGCAGCCAGATTCCTGCGGAGAGCCGTAGGTTCTTC. Protein: CASSQIPAESRRFF.

This clonotype was observed a few times. The CDR3 DNA reads TGTGCCAGCAGCCCTACCATGGGTCCATACAATGAGCAGTTCTTC. Its protein product is CASSPTMGPYNEQFF. V usage is TRBV6-1 and J usage is TRBJ2-1; D remains unclear. Germline V gives CDR1 MNHNS, CDR2 SASEGT. Trimming took 6 bases from V and 4 from J, leaving 16 bases between them. This CDR3 is 15 amino acids long.

This clonotype was found once. The rearrangement joins TRBV6-1 to TRBJ2-7, with 8 bases that match TRBD1. Trimming cost V 7 bases and J 5 bases; bases outside gene matches: 1. This CDR3 region has 11 residues. CDR1 and CDR2 from the germline V gene are MNHNS and SASEGT. The CDR3 loop is CASNRGNEQYF. The DNA for the CDR3 is TGTGCCAGCAACAGGGGGAACGAGCAGTACTTC.

J is TRBJ1-3 and V is TRBV5-1; D is possibly TRBD1 (5 bases). With 3 bases removed from V and 0 bases from J, the gap between germline ends came to 10 bases. Per the germline V gene, CDR1 is SGHRS and CDR2 is YFSETQ. CDR3 length equals 15 residues. The CDR3 is CASSYGQSSGNTIYF. CDR3 nucleotides: TGCGCCAGCAGCTACGGACAAAGCTCTGGAAACACCATATATTTT.

The J gene is TRBJ1-5, the V gene TRBV6-1, with 11 bases identical to TRBD1. Per the germline V gene, CDR1 is MNHNS and CDR2 is SASEGT. The CDR3 has 16 amino acids. Trimming at V came to 4 bases and at J to 1 base, leaving 3 bases not matched to a gene. The CDR3 DNA reads as TGTGCCAGCAGTGGTCGGGACAGGGGGAGCAATCAGCCCCAGCATTTT. It is translated as CASSGRDRGSNQPQHF.

The chain joins TRBV6-5 to TRBJ2-7, with a weak D call TRBD1 (5 bases). The germline V gene encodes CDR1 MNHEY and CDR2 SVGAGI. Trimming removed 2 bases from V and 4 bases from J, with 9 bases in between. The CDR3 sequence is 13 residues long. The CDR3 protein is CASSYGQPYEQYF. The CDR3 DNA follows: TGTGCCAGCAGTTACGGACAACCGTACGAGCAGTACTTC.

In this sample, this clonotype turned up a few times. The chain carries TRBV18 and TRBJ2-7, with D perhaps TRBD1 (5 bases). V was clipped by 2 bases and J by 0 bases, with 11 bases between them. This CDR3 region has 15 residues. Germline CDR1 KGHSH, CDR2 LQKENI. The CDR3 nucleotides read TGTGCCAGCTCACCAGTCCCCGACAGCTCCTACGAGCAGTACTTC. Translation gives CASSPVPDSSYEQYF. Filled out from reference TRBV18 and TRBJ2-7, the complete variable domain reads NAGVMQNPRHLVRRRGQEARLRCSPMKGHSHVYWYRQLPEEGLKFMVYLQKENIIDESGMPKERFSAEFPKEGPSILRIQQVVRGDSAAYFCASSPVPDSSYEQYFGPGTRLTVT.

This clonotype occurred once. The chain joins TRBV9 to TRBJ2-5; TRBD1 aligns across 9 bases. The V gene end was trimmed by 4 bases and the J gene end by 5 bases; junction bases not matched to a gene: 12. The CDR3 extends over 16 amino acids. The germline CDR1 and CDR2 sequences are SGDLS and YYNGEE. The CDR3 DNA is TGTGCCAGCAGCACAACTCCGACAGGGGGGAGTGAGACCCAGTACTTC. This encodes CASSTTPTGGSETQYF.

This chain connects TRBV28 to TRBJ2-1, with TRBD2 matching 16 bases. The V segment lost 4 bases and the J segment 9 bases; nucleotides outside the gene matches: 9. The germline gives CDR1 MDHEN, CDR2 SYDVKM. The CDR3 is made up of 17 amino acids. The CDR3 spells CASSSRPGTSGRAEQFF. The CDR3 coding sequence is TGTGCCAGCAGTTCCCGTCCCGGGACTAGCGGGAGGGCTGAGCAGTTCTTC.